What follows are 27 T cell receptor beta chains derived from one specimen sequenced in a study of blood T cell repertoires in COVID-19. TCRdb's copy holds only in-frame clones and misses some; the assay was immunoSEQ multiplex PCR. The table has about 230,000 clones, over 65% seen once. The sequenced sample consisted of peripheral blood. These receptors were obtained from a woman in her 70s with active or convalescent COVID-19.

The chain couples TRBV29-1 to TRBJ1-2; 7 bases fit TRBD1. Trimming took 7 bases from V and 5 from J; bases not matched to a gene: 13. Germline CDR1 reads SQVTM; CDR2 reads ANQGSEA. CDR3 length equals 14 residues. The CDR3 sequence is CSGIEGAGGYGYTF. CDR3 coding DNA: TGCAGCGGGATAGAGGGGGCAGGAGGGTATGGCTACACCTTC.

The chain couples TRBV12-3 or TRBV12-4 to TRBJ2-1, with D possibly matching TRBD1 (5 bases). Trimming removed 3 bases from V and 7 bases from J, with 10 bases in between. The CDR3 is 13 residues long. CDR3 nucleotide sequence: TGTGCCAGCAGTTTTCAGAGACAGAATGAGCAGTTCTTC. The encoded protein is CASSFQRQNEQFF.

This rearrangement joins TRBV12-3 or TRBV12-4 to TRBJ2-5; D ambiguous. The CDR3 sequence is 13 residues long. Trimming shortened V by 2 bases and J by 1 base, and 5 bases separated the two germline ends. The CDR3 spells CASSLYSQETQYF. CDR3 nucleotides: TGTGCCAGCAGTTTATACAGCCAAGAGACCCAGTACTTC.

V is TRBV6-1 and J is TRBJ2-1; 7 bases line up with TRBD1. After removal of 4 bases from V and 2 bases from J, the junction contained 8 bases not matched to a gene. CDR1 is MNHNS, CDR2 SASEGT, per germline. The CDR3 sequence is 16 residues long. CDR3 region: CASSVTQGVPYNEQFF. In DNA form, the CDR3 reads TGTGCCAGCAGTGTTACCCAGGGGGTCCCCTACAATGAGCAGTTCTTC.

J is TRBJ2-7 and V is TRBV30; D is unclear. This CDR3 contains 12 residues. V lost 2 bases and J 2 bases, leaving 7 bases between the germline ends. Germline lookup yields CDR1 GTSNPN and CDR2 SVGIG (reference sequence). The CDR3 is CAWSRETYEQYF. The CDR3 DNA follows: TGTGCCTGGAGTCGCGAAACCTACGAGCAGTACTTC.

This clone occurred once. The J gene is TRBJ2-7, the V gene TRBV5-1; possibly TRBD1 for D (7 bases). The CDR3 has 15 residues. Germline CDR1 reads SGHRS; CDR2 reads YFSETQ. Trimming took off 0 bases at V and 7 bases at J, with 17 bases between the two ends. DNA for the CDR3: TGCGCCAGCAGCTTGGATTACTCCAGGGGGAGGGAGCAGTACTTC. This encodes CASSLDYSRGREQYF. Complete variable domain (other parts from reference TRBV5-1 and TRBJ2-7): KAGVTQTPRYLIKTRGQQVTLSCSPISGHRSVSWYQQTPGQGLQFLFEYFSETQRNKGNFPGRFSGRQFSNSRSEMNVSTLELGDSALYLCASSLDYSRGREQYFGPGTRLTVT.

CDR3 protein: CATSRVAAHYGYTF. CDR3 nucleotide sequence: TGTGCCACCAGCAGAGTGGCGGCGCACTATGGCTACACCTTC. The genes are TRBV15 and TRBJ1-2; D ambiguous. CDR3 length: 14 residues. V lost 1 base and J lost 3, with 9 bases in between. CDR1 and CDR2 from the germline V gene are LNHNV and YYDKDF (reference sequence).

In this sample, this clone turned up a few times. The J gene is TRBJ1-2, the V gene TRBV7-2; D perhaps matches TRBD1 (5 bases). This CDR3 contains 13 residues. V was clipped by 6 bases and J by 5 bases, with 13 bases between them. Germline V lookup: CDR1 SGHTA, CDR2 FQGNSA. The CDR3 loop reads CASSVDRKYGYTF. CDR3 DNA: TGTGCCAGCAGTGTAGACAGAAAGTATGGCTACACCTTC.

The CDR3 spells CASSSQGNYGYTF. In nucleotides, the CDR3 is TGTGCCAGCAGTTCACAGGGGAACTATGGCTACACCTTC. V is TRBV6-5 and J is TRBJ1-2; 7 nucleotides match TRBD1. CDR3 length: 13 residues. The germline CDR1 and CDR2 sequences are MNHEY and SVGAGI. Germline trimming cut 4 bases from V and 2 bases from J; bases unmatched to any gene: 1.

The rearrangement joins TRBV28 to TRBJ1-1; D not resolved. This CDR3 has 15 residues. Germline CDR1 and CDR2: MDHEN and SYDVKM. The V end lost 5 bases, the J end lost 1 base, and 14 bases lay between the germline ends. The CDR3 loop reads CASSTAGLPNTEAFF. Here the CDR3 DNA reads TGTGCCAGCAGTACCGCCGGTCTCCCGAACACTGAAGCTTTCTTT. Full variable domain (missing parts from reference TRBV28 and TRBJ1-1): DVKVTQSSRYLVKRTGEKVFLECVQDMDHENMFWYRQDPGLGLRLIYFSYDVKMKEKGDIPEGYSVSREKKERFSLILESASTNQTSMYLCASSTAGLPNTEAFFGQGTRLTVV.

This clone was detected only a few times. J is TRBJ2-1 and V is TRBV19; possibly TRBD2 for D (6 bases). CDR3 length equals 12 residues. The germline V gene encodes CDR1 LNHDA and CDR2 SQIVND (reference sequence). Deletions cut 10 bases from V and 5 bases from J, with 12 bases between. The CDR3 reads CAIGLADNEQFF. CDR3 coding DNA: TGTGCCATAGGGTTAGCGGACAATGAGCAGTTCTTC.

This chain joins TRBV11-2 and TRBJ2-5; TRBD1 is a possible D gene (5 bases). Per germline, CDR1 SGHAT and CDR2 FQNNGV. The V end lost 2 bases, the J end lost 5 bases, and 12 bases lay between the germline ends. The CDR3 extends over 14 amino acids. CDR3 amino acids: CASSLTSGYETQYF. The CDR3, as DNA: TGTGCCAGCAGCTTAACATCAGGGTACGAGACCCAGTACTTC.

This clone has only one observation. The chain carries TRBV10-3 and TRBJ1-2; 7 positions match TRBD1. Germline lookup yields CDR1 ENHRY and CDR2 SYGVKD. This CDR3 contains 15 residues. V dropped 5 bases and J dropped 0; count of bases not matched to a gene: 6. The CDR3 spells CAISIDRVANYGYTF. The CDR3, as DNA: TGTGCCATCAGTATAGACAGGGTAGCTAACTATGGCTACACCTTC.

This clone was picked up a small number of times. The chain links TRBV5-1 to TRBJ2-7; TRBD2 aligns across 9 bases. Germline V gene sequence: CDR1 SGHRS, CDR2 YFSETQ. This CDR3 region has 14 residues. After removal of 6 bases from V and 2 bases from J, the junction contained 6 bases not matched to a gene. The CDR3 protein is CASKTLAGAYEQYF. CDR3 in DNA: TGCGCCAGCAAGACATTAGCGGGGGCCTACGAGCAGTACTTC.

This clone showed up just a few times. The CDR3 nucleotides read TGTGCCAGCATGACTAGCTCGTACAATGAGCAGTTCTTC. Residues: CASMTSSYNEQFF. This chain links TRBV6-5 with TRBJ2-1; 7 bases agree with TRBD2. The CDR3 spans 13 residues. The V gene's germline CDR1 is MNHEY and CDR2 SVGAGI. V lost 7 bases to trimming and J lost 4 bases; unmatched junction nucleotides: 4.

This sequence joins TRBV7-9 and TRBJ1-6, with 7 bases aligning to TRBD1. V trimming: 4 bases; J trimming: 7 bases; junction bases outside the gene matches: 4. CDR3 length equals 14 residues. Germline lookup yields CDR1 SEHNR and CDR2 FQNEAQ (reference sequence). For the CDR3, the DNA is TGTGCCAGCAGCTCCCCGGGACAGAATTCACCCCTCCACTTT. Translating it yields CASSSPGQNSPLHF.

The rearrangement links TRBV19 to TRBJ1-2, with unresolved D. Germline CDR1 is LNHDA and CDR2 is SQIVND (reference sequence). V was cut by 5 bases and J by 0 bases, with 10 bases left in between. The CDR3 is made up of 14 amino acids. The DNA for the CDR3 is TGTGCCAGTAGTTCCATGACTACTAACTATGGCTACACCTTC. Protein product: CASSSMTTNYGYTF. The full variable domain, in which reference TRBV19 and TRBJ1-2 provide the parts outside the CDR3, is DGGITQSPKYLFRKEGQNVTLSCEQNLNHDAMYWYRQDPGQGLRLIYYSQIVNDFQKGDIAEGYSVSREKKESFPLTVTSAQKNPTAFYLCASSSMTTNYGYTFGSGTRLTVV.

The chain has TRBV19 and TRBJ2-7; a weak D match, TRBD1 (6 bases). This CDR3 region has 12 residues. The V gene lost 6 bases and the J gene lost 2 bases, with 8 bases spanning the gap. Looked up from germline, CDR1 is LNHDA and CDR2 is SQIVND (reference sequence). In nucleotides, the CDR3 is TGTGCCAGTAGGGACAGTACCTACGAGCAGTACTTC. Protein: CASRDSTYEQYF. Full variable domain (outside the CDR3, taken from reference TRBV19 and TRBJ2-7): DGGITQSPKYLFRKEGQNVTLSCEQNLNHDAMYWYRQDPGQGLRLIYYSQIVNDFQKGDIAEGYSVSREKKESFPLTVTSAQKNPTAFYLCASRDSTYEQYFGPGTRLTVT.

V and J are TRBV5-8 and TRBJ1-5; 7 bases fit TRBD1. From germline, CDR1 is SGHTS and CDR2 YDEGEE. The CDR3 is made up of 14 amino acids. The junction had 3 bases not matched to a gene; V was cut back by 2 bases and J by 4 bases. The CDR3 is CASSFTQGNQPQHF. As DNA, the CDR3 is TGTGCCAGCAGCTTCACACAGGGGAATCAGCCCCAGCATTTT.

This clone was seen only a few times. J is TRBJ2-2 and V is TRBV6-6; weak D call: TRBD1 (5 bases). This CDR3 has 14 amino acids. Germline loops: CDR1 MNHNY, CDR2 SVGAGI (reference sequence). The V end was cut by 7 bases, the J end by 4 bases, with 13 bases between. The CDR3 DNA is TGTGCCAGCAAGGCAGGGATGAGCACCGGGGAGCTGTTTTTT. Protein: CASKAGMSTGELFF.

The V and J genes are TRBV27 and TRBJ1-4; 12 nucleotides align to TRBD1. From germline, CDR1 is MNHEY and CDR2 SMNVEV (reference sequence). Losses at the gene ends were 5 bases for V and 10 bases for J; bases not matched to a gene: 8. The CDR3 length is 15 residues. The chain's CDR3 is CASSQTGTGGGKLFF. The CDR3 DNA reads TGTGCCAGCAGTCAAACCGGGACAGGGGGCGGAAAACTGTTTTTT.

J is TRBJ2-7 and V is TRBV14, with D perhaps TRBD1 (6 bases). V was shortened by 5 bases and J by 4 bases, with 6 bases between the two germline ends. Germline CDR1 is SGHDN and CDR2 is FVKESK. The CDR3 extends over 11 amino acids. CDR3 nucleotides: TGTGCCAGCAGCACAGGGTACGAGCAGTACTTC. This gives the protein CASSTGYEQYF.

V usage is TRBV28 and J usage is TRBJ2-1; maybe TRBD2 (6 bases). The CDR3 length is 17 residues. In germline, CDR1 is MDHEN, CDR2 SYDVKM. Trimming removed 6 bases at V and 0 bases at J, with 18 bases between. In DNA form, the CDR3 reads TGTGCCAGCAGCTCTACGGGACTGGCGAGCTCCTACAATGAGCAGTTCTTC. Amino acids: CASSSTGLASSYNEQFF.

This clone was seen a few times. The rearrangement links TRBV28 to TRBJ2-5; 7 nucleotides line up with TRBD2. The germline V gene has CDR1 MDHEN and CDR2 SYDVKM. J gave up 4 bases and V 5 bases, and 10 bases lay outside the gene matches. The CDR3 loop spans 15 amino acids. The CDR3 region has the DNA TGTGCCAGCAGTCCCTTCACGGGAGGAGTAGAGACCCAGTACTTC. Protein: CASSPFTGGVETQYF.

This chain connects TRBV25-1 to TRBJ2-7; weak D call: TRBD2 (6 bases). CDR1 and CDR2 (germline): MGHDK, SYGVNS. CDR3 size: 14 residues. V lost 9 bases to trimming and J lost 1 base, with 16 bases between them. The CDR3 protein is CASKGGQLSYEQYF. For the CDR3, the DNA is TGTGCCAGTAAGGGAGGACAATTATCCTACGAGCAGTACTTC.

V usage is TRBV30 and J usage is TRBJ1-2; TRBD1 matches 7 bases. The CDR3 is made up of 12 amino acids. Per germline, CDR1 GTSNPN and CDR2 SVGIG (reference sequence). Trimming removed 2 bases from V and 6 bases from J; junction bases left unmatched: 3. CDR3 nucleotide sequence: TGTGCCTGGAGTCTGGGACAGCATGGCTACACCTTC. This encodes CAWSLGQHGYTF.

J is TRBJ2-7 and V is TRBV4-2; D is unresolved. The CDR3 is made up of 13 amino acids. Germline CDR1 and CDR2: LGHNA and YNFKEQ. The V end was cut by 4 bases, the J end by 6 bases, with 13 bases between. The CDR3 coding sequence is TGTGCCAGCAGCCCTGCGGTAGCCTTCGAGCAGTACTTC. It is translated as CASSPAVAFEQYF.